This T cell receptor beta chain appears in the sequencing data of a study of control samples from healthy donors and cancer patients. Trimming cost V 5 bases and J 7 bases, with 15 bases left between them. The CDR3 length is 14 residues. Looked up from germline, CDR1 is SEHNR and CDR2 is FQNEAQ (reference sequence). Sequencing used immunoSEQ multiplex PCR; TCRdb keeps in-frame clones, though not all of them. The profile shows over 30,000 clones, about 86% of them singletons. The sample comprised PBMCs. The clonotype originates from a woman in her thirties or forties with lung cancer. V is TRBV7-9 and J is TRBJ2-1, with D tentatively TRBD2 (6 bases). CDR3 nucleotides: TGTGCCAGCAGCCCGGGACTGGTGACGAATGAGCAGTTCTTC. Protein sequence: CASSPGLVTNEQFF.